The clone carrying this TCR beta chain was seen many times. Its antigen remains unknown. Germline lookup yields CDR1 SGHRS and CDR2 YFSETQ. The CDR3 sequence is 17 residues long. Trimming at V came to 4 bases and at J to 0 bases, leaving 10 bases not matched to a gene. These data are taken from a study of neurological immune-mediated disorders. Study-level points and caveats: The expanded clones of different subjects shared no CDR3 amino acid sequences (suggesting private repertoires in all groups).

Time point noted: longitudinal time-point 2. The unsorted libraries were made from 2 million PBMCs kept at -80 C. The cDNA was generated by 5'RACE with 10-nucleotide random UMIs. Over 200 million TCR-beta sequences from 15-18 subjects were obtained in each sequencing run. TCRdb itself ran the 5' RACE reads through MiXCR, one entry per CDR3 protein. Among 100,000 or so distinct CDR3 sequences listed, about 13% were seen once. The sequence came from a female donor with HTLV-1-associated myelopathy (HAM/TSP). Material: PBMCs. V gene TRBV5-1 combines with J gene TRBJ1-1; 9 bases agree with TRBD1. The CDR3 sequence is CASSQGTGKYMNTEAFF. Written as DNA, the CDR3 is TGCGCCAGCAGCCAAGGGACAGGGAAGTATATGAACACTGAAGCTTTCTTT.